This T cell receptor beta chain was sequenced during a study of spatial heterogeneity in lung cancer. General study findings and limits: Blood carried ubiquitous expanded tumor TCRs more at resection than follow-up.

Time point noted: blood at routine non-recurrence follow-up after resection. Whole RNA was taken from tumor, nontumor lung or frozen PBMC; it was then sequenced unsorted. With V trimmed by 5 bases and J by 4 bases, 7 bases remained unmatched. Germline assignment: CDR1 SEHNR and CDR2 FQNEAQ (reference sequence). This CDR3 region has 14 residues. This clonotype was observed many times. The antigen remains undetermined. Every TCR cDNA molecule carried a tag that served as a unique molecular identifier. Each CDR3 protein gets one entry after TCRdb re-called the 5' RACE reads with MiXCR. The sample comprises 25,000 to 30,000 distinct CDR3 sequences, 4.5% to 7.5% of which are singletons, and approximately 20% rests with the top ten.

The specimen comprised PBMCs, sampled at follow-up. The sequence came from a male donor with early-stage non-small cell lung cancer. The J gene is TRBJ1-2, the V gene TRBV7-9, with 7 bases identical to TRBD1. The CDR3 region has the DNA TGTGCCAGCAGCCCGACAGGGCTTGGCTATGGCTACACCTTC. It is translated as CASSPTGLGYGYTF.